The present T cell receptor beta chain was sequenced within a study of tumor and adjacent non-tumor tissue in lung cancer. Across the whole study: Patients were aged about 30 to 80, 10 men and roughly five women, stage I to III. Samples averaged roughly 4.2 million productive TCRbeta reads each. General study results and limits: Higher tumor TCR diversity was associated with shorter survival. Tumor repertoires had a smaller top 100 clone share than normal lung.

No cell sorting was done before RNA was extracted from the tissue. Concerning this clonotype: The antigen is undetermined.

A modified ARM-PCR protocol with three rounds of nested PCR amplified TCRbeta. Using its own MiXCR run on the multiplex PCR reads, TCRdb lists one record per CDR3 protein. The data hold tens of thousands of distinct CDR3 sequences, with more than 60% observed a single time. The CDR3 runs to 15 residues. V was trimmed by 6 bases and J by 4 bases, leaving 17 bases between them. Germline assignment: CDR1 MNHEY and CDR2 SVGAGI. The chain carries TRBV6-5 and TRBJ2-3; possibly TRBD1 for D (6 bases). Material: lung tumor tissue. The source of this sequence is a woman between 45 and 60 years old with non-small cell lung cancer. The CDR3 bases are TGTGCCAGCAGCGTCTCCAGGGGTCTCGCAGATACGCAGTATTTT. The encoded protein is CASSVSRGLADTQYF.